The 3 T cell receptor beta chains listed next were all sequenced from one sample in a study of CD8+ T cells in alopecia areata. Obtained from alopecia areata patients were lesional scalp punch biopsies along with peripheral blood. cDNA prepared by RNA extraction and subsequent reverse transcription served as the template for sequencing. Profiling relied on immunoSEQ multiplex PCR, and the TCRdb table lists in-frame clones only, not all of them. The table records more than 10,000 clones, 59% of them present only once. The source material was skin, sampled at week 0. These TCRs come from a human donor with alopecia areata.

On this clone: A much larger clone lies a single base off, so this may be a read error. This sample includes further DNA sequences coding for the same CDR3. The chain joins TRBV11-2 to TRBJ2-1; TRBD2 matches 10 bases. Germline lookup yields CDR1 SGHAT and CDR2 FQNNGV. The ends lost 5 bases at V and 8 bases at J; junction bases unmatched: 12. This CDR3 contains 16 residues. Here the CDR3 reads CASSVRWLAGAYEQFF. The CDR3 DNA reads as TGTGCCAGCAGCGTTAGATGGCTAGCGGGAGCGTATGAGCAGTTCTTC.

This chain joins TRBV7-2 and TRBJ2-3; D is perhaps TRBD1 (5 bases). This CDR3 spans 14 amino acids. Germline V gene lookup returns CDR1 SGHTA and CDR2 FQGNSA. Trimming stripped 5 bases from V and 0 bases from J, with 9 bases between. The CDR3 loop reads CASSRGPSTDTQYF. CDR3 nucleotides: TGTGCCAGCAGCAGGGGCCCTAGCACAGATACGCAGTATTTT.

V usage is TRBV5-4 and J usage is TRBJ2-1; D unresolved. This CDR3 has 13 residues. V was cut by 6 bases and J by 11 bases, with 18 bases left in between. CDR1 and CDR2 from the germline V gene are SGHNT and YYREEE (reference sequence). Here the CDR3 reads CASKGNFTRKQFF. DNA for the CDR3: TGTGCCAGCAAGGGTAATTTTACGCGCAAGCAGTTCTTC. The whole variable domain, filled in from reference TRBV5-4 and TRBJ2-1, reads ETGVTQSPTHLIKTRGQQVTLRCSSQSGHNTVSWYQQALGQGPQFIFQYYREEENGRGNFPPRFSGLQFPNYSSELNVNALELDDSALYLCASKGNFTRKQFFGPGTRLTVL.